This TCR beta chain was recovered during a study of cytomegalovirus exposure and HLA in healthy donors. PCR amplification relied on 60 Vbeta primers (plus 13 Jbeta primers). Per the authors' pipeline: Around 9.9 million shared chains were among the about 80 million unique TCR beta chains that a later analysis counted. Only in-frame clones appear in the TCRdb table, and some are missing; sequencing was by immunoSEQ multiplex PCR. The V and J calls and clone size are taken from that table; D and trimming were inferred from the DNA. Here the sample spans about 160,000 clones, more than 80% being singletons. The CDR3 is 14 amino acids. Trimming took 3 bases from V and 6 from J, leaving 12 bases between them. The germline CDR1 and CDR2 sequences are SGHTA and FQGNSA.

The clonotype comes from a woman aged 50 to 60 in good health and CMV-seronegative. The genes are TRBV7-2 and TRBJ2-1; D is unclear. Sequencing was performed on PBMCs. CDR3 loop: CASSLSQGGNEQFF. The CDR3 DNA sequence: TGTGCCAGCAGCTTGTCACAAGGCGGCAATGAGCAGTTCTTC.